Sequencing of this T cell receptor beta chain was carried out in a study of OX40 agonist ivuxolimab in advanced cancers. Overall study context: Treatment received earlier with anti-PD-1, anti-PD-L1 or anti-CTLA-4 agents was allowed, and over 30% had some. Partial responses occurred in Three dose-escalation patients, one with hepatocellular carcinoma and two with cutaneous melanoma. Study-wide results and caveats: Also present in some nonresponders was a low level of normalized T-cell clonal expansion.

In germline, CDR1 is SGHTA, CDR2 FQGNSA. Trimming cost V 2 bases and J 2 bases, with 9 bases left between them. The CDR3 contains 14 residues. Sequencing used immunoSEQ multiplex PCR; TCRdb keeps in-frame clones, though not all of them. The data show fewer than 65,000 clones, 85% to 90% seen once. About this clone: The antigen is not known.

The chain joins TRBV7-2 to TRBJ1-2; D is unresolved. This TCR derives from an adult with an advanced solid tumor such as melanoma, head and neck, liver or kidney cancer. This sample comprised CD4+ or CD8+ T cells sorted from blood, obtained in a trial of the OX40 agonist ivuxolimab. This chain's CDR3 is CASSLSGQNYGYTF. The CDR3 DNA reads TGTGCCAGCAGCTTATCCGGGCAGAACTATGGCTACACCTTC.